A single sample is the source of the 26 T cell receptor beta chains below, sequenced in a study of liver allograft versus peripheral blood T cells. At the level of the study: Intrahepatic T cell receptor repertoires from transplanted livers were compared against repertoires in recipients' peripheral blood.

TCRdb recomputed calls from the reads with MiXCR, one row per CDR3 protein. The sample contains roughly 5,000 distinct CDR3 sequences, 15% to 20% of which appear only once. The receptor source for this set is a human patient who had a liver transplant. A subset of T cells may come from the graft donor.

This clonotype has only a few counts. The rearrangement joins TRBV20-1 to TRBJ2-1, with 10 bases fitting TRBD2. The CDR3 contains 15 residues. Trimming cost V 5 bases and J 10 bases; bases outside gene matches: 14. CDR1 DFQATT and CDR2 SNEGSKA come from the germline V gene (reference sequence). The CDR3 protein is CSADPRRASGGEQFF. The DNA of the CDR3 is TGCAGTGCTGACCCCAGAAGGGCTAGCGGGGGAGAGCAGTTCTTC.

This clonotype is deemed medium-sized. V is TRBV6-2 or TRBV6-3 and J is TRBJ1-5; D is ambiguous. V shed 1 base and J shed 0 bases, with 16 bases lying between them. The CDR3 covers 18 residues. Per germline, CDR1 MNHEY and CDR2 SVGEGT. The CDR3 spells CASSYLIGDFYSNQPQHF. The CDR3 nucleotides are TGTGCCAGCAGTTACTTGATTGGGGATTTCTATAGCAATCAGCCCCAGCATTTT.

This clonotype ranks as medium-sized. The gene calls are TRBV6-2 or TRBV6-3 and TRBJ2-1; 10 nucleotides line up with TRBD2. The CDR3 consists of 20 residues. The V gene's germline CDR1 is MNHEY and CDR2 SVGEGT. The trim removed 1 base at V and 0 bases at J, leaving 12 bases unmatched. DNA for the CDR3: TGTGCCAGCAGTTACTGGACTAGCGGCCCCTCCCTAAGCTCCTACAATGAGCAGTTCTTC. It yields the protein CASSYWTSGPSLSSYNEQFF.

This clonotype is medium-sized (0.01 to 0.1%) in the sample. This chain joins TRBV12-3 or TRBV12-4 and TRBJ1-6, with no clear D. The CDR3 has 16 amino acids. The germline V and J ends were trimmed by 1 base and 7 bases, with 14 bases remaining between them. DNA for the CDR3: TGTGCCAGCAGTTTAGGAGACGCGCGGAGGAATTCACCCCTCCACTTT. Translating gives CASSLGDARRNSPLHF.

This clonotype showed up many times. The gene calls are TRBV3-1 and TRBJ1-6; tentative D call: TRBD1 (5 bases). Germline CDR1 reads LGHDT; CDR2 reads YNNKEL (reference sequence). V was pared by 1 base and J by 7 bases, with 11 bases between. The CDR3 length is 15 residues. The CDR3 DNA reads TGTGCCAGCAGCCAAGTGACAGCGCCCAATTCACCCCTCCACTTT. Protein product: CASSQVTAPNSPLHF.

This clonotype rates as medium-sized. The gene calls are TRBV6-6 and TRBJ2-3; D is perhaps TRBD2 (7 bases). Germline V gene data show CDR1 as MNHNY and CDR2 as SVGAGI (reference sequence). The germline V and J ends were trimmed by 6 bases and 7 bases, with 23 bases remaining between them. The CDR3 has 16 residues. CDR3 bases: TGTGCCAGCAGCCTTAACCAACTAGCGCAGGGGAATACGCAGTATTTT. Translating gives CASSLNQLAQGNTQYF.

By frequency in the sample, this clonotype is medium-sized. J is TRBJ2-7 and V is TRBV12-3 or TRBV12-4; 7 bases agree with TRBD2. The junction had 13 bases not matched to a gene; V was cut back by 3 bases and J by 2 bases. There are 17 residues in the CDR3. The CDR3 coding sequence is TGTGCCAGCAGTTTCTCGGTTTTGGGAGGGTCCACCTACGAGCAGTACTTC. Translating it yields CASSFSVLGGSTYEQYF.

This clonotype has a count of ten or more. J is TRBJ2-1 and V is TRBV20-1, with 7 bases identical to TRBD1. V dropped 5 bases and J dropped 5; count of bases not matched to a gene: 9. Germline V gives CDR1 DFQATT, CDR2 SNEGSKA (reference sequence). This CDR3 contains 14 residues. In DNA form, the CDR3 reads TGCAGTGCTTTACAGGGGCCCGTCCACAATGAGCAGTTCTTC. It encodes CSALQGPVHNEQFF.

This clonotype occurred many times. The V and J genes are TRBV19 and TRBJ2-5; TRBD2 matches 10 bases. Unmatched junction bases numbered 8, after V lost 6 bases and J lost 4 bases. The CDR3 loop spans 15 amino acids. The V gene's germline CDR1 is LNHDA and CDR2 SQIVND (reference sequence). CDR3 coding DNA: TGTGCCAGTAGGACAACAGCGGGAGGGCCAGAGACCCAGTACTTC. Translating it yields CASRTTAGGPETQYF.

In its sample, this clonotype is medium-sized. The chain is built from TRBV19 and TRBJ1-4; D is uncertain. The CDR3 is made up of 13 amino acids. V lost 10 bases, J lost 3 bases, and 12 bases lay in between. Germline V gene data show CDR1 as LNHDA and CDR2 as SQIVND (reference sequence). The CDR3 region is CATRRGANEKLFF. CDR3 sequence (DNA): TGTGCCACCCGCCGGGGAGCTAATGAAAAACTGTTTTTT.

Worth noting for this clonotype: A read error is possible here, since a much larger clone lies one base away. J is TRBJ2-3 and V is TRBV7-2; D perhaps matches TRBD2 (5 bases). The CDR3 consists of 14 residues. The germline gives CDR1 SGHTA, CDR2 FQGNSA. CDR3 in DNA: TGTGCCAGCAGCTTAGGCCCTAGCACAGATAGGCAGTATTTT. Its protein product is CASSLGPSTDRQYF.

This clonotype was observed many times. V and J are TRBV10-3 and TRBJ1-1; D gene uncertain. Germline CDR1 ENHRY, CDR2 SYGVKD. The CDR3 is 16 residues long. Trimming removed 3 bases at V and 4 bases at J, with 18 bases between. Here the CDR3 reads CAISERETGTGTEAFF. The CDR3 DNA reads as TGTGCCATCAGTGAAAGGGAGACCGGAACGGGCACTGAAGCTTTCTTT.

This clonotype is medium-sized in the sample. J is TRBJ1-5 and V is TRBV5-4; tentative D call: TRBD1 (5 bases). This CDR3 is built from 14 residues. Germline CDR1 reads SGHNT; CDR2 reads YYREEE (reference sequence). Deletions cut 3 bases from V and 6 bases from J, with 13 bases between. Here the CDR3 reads CASSSGTRGQPQHF. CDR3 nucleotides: TGTGCCAGCAGCTCCGGGACTCGGGGTCAGCCCCAGCATTTT.

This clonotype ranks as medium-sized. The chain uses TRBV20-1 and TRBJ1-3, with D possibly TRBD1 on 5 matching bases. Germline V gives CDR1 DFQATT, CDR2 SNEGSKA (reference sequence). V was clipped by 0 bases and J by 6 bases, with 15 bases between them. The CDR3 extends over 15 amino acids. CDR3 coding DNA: TGCAGTGCTAGAGATCCACAGGCCAGGCTAAACACCATATATTTT. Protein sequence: CSARDPQARLNTIYF.

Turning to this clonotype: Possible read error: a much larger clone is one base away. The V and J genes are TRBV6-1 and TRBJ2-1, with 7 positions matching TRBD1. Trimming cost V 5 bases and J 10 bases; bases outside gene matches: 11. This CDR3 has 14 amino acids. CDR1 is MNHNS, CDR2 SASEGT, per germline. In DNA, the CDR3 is TGTGCCAGCAGTTTCGGGACAGCCAGGGGAGAGCAGTTCTTC. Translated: CASSFGTARGEQFF.

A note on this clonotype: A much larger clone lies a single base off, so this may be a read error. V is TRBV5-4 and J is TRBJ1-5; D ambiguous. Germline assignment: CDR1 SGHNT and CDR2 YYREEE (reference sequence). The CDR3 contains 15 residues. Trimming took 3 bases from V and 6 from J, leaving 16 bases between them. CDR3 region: CASSSSPSGGQPQHF. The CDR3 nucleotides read TGTGCCAGCAGCTCCAGCCCCTCCGGCGGTCAGCCCCAGCATTTT.

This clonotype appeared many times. CDR3 DNA sequence: TGTGCCAGCAGTTATTGGATCCAAGAGACCCAGTACTTC. It translates to CASSYWIQETQYF. The rearrangement uses TRBV6-2 or TRBV6-3 and TRBJ2-5; D is unclear. V was clipped by 3 bases and J by 1 base, with 6 bases between them. The germline V gene encodes CDR1 MNHEY and CDR2 SVGEGT. CDR3 length: 13 amino acids.

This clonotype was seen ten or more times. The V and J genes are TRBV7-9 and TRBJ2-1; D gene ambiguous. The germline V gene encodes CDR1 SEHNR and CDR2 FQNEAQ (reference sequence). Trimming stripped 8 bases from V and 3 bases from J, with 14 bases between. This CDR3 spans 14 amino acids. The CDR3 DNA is TGTGCCAGCCTGTCCATGGGTGGCTACAATGAGCAGTTCTTC. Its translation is CASLSMGGYNEQFF.

The DNA of the CDR3 is TGCAGTGCCCGATGGGGAGCGGGGGGATCCTACAATGAGCAGTTCTTC. It codes for CSARWGAGGSYNEQFF. The V and J genes are TRBV20-1 and TRBJ2-1, with 9 bases identical to TRBD2. CDR3 size: 16 residues. Losses at the gene ends were 6 bases for V and 1 base for J; bases not matched to a gene: 10. Germline assignment: CDR1 DFQATT and CDR2 SNEGSKA (reference sequence).

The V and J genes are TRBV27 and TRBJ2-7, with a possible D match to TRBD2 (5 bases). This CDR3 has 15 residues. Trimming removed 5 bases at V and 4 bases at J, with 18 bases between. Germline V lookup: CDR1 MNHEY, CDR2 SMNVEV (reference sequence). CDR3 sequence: CASSPSPLGSYEQYF. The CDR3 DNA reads TGTGCCAGCAGTCCTTCGCCCCTTGGGAGTTACGAGCAGTACTTC.

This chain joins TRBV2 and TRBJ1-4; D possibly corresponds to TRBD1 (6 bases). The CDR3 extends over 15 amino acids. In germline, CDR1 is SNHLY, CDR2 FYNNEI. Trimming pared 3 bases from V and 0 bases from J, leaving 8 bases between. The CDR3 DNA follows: TGTGCCAGCAGTGATAGACAGGCAACTAATGAAAAACTGTTTTTT. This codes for CASSDRQATNEKLFF. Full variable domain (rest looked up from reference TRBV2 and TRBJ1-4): EPEVTQTPSHQVTQMGQEVILRCVPISNHLYFYWYRQILGQKVEFLVSFYNNEISEKSEIFDDQFSVERPDGSNFTLKIRSTKLEDSAMYFCASSDRQATNEKLFFGSGTQLSVL.

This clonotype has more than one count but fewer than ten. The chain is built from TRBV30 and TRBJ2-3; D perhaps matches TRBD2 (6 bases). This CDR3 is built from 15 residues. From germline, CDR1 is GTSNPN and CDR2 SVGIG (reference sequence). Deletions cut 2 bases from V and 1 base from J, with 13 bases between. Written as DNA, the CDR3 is TGTGCCTGGAGTAGGATGGGCGGGGGCACAGATACGCAGTATTTT. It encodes CAWSRMGGGTDTQYF.

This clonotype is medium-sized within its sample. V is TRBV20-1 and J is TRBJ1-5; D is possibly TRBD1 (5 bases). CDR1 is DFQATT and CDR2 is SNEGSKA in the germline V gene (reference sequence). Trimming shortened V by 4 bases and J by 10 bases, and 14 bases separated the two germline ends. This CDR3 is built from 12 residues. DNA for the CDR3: TGCAGTGCTATGGCCCAGGGTTTACCCCAGCATTTT. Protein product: CSAMAQGLPQHF.

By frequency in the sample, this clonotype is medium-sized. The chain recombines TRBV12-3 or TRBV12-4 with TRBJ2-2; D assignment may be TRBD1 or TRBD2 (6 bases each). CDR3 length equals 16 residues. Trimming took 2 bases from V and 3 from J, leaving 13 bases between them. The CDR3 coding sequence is TGTGCCAGCAGTTTAAGGAGGAGGGGGGACACCGGGGAGCTGTTTTTT. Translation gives CASSLRRRGDTGELFF.

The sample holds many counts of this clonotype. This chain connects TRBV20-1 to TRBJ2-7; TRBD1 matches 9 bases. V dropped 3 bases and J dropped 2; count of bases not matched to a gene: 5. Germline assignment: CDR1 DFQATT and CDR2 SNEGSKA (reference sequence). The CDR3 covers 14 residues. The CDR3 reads CSARGTGLTYEQYF. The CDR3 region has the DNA TGCAGTGCTAGGGGGACAGGGTTAACCTACGAGCAGTACTTC.

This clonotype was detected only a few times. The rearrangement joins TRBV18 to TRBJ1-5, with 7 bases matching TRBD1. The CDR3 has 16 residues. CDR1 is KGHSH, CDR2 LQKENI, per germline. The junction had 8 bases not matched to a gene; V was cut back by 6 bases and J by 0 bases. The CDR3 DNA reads TGTGCCAGCTCCCTTAACAGGGGCTATAGCAATCAGCCCCAGCATTTT. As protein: CASSLNRGYSNQPQHF.